One TCR beta chain is described in this entry. Its antigen remains undetermined. Base qualities were left out, and no much larger clone turns up one base away. These data come from a study of T cell responses to AZD1222 COVID-19 vaccine (dated by TCRdb to the early 2020s). Turning to the overall study: A total of about 240 trial participants underwent TCR sequencing, of whom roughly 210 received two doses of AZD1222 and some 25 received two doses of the MenACWY control vaccine. Enrollment into the trials was organized by age into subgroups of 18-55, 56-69 and 70-plus years, and those subgroups contained approximately 150, 30 and 60 TCR-sequenced participants, respectively. Results the study describes overall, beyond this receptor: Conclusions about previously exposed vaccinees were limited because only six or seven AZD1222 recipients were SARS-CoV-2 seropositive at baseline. Most participants were white British and females outnumbered males, and the authors suggested that clonal diversity may have been underestimated. CD4 TCRs associated with the vaccine covered the entire spike protein, and the dominant responses were in regions 160-218 and 743-854. Because no day 14 peak-response samples were available, repertoires were characterized only after the peak T cell response. Epitopes outside the regions mutated in the B.1.351 and B.1.1.7 variants were reportedly recognized by nearly half of the unique spike-specific TCRs. The 56-69-year group was small, and its depth increase did not reach significance, likely because of low power. A significant rise in spike-specific TCR breadth and depth was observed after two AZD1222 doses relative to day 0 and relative to MenACWY recipients.

The CDR3 regions of human TCRbeta chains were analyzed by immunosequencing. The original pipeline was this. TCRs in the repertoires were compared against a reference library of SARS-CoV-2-specific TCRs that had been generated with the MIRA antigen-specificity platform. Breadth was defined as the fraction of unique TCRs that were SARS-CoV-2-associated. Depth was defined as the fraction of total T cells that were SARS-CoV-2-associated. Using the MIRA data, every spike-specific TCR was mapped to the spike region that the TCR reacted to and assigned to either a CD4 or a CD8 class. Log10-transformed breadth and depth values were compared by one-way ANOVA with Sidak's multiple comparisons tests. Held by TCRdb, this immuneACCESS table contains in-frame sequences only and omits some clones. Under half of the omission traces to an unresolved V gene where checked; the cause of the rest is unknown. The V and J calls and the clone size are those of that table, but D and trimming were determined from the DNA. Here the sample has 120,000 to 150,000 clones; approximately 86% occur a single time. 5% to 6.5% of the sample is taken by the ten largest.

The time point label, read with the paper, signifies: about 28 days (+/-7) after the second vaccine dose. Per the publication, the treatment or condition label means: meningococcal conjugate vaccine given as trial control. Samples from vaccinated people were obtained from the UK trials COV001 and COV002, which included a single-blind randomized controlled phase 2/3 trial of AZD1222 (ChAdOx1 nCoV-19) in healthy adults. For TCRbeta chain sequencing, PBMC samples were collected from trial participants at day 0 and at day 28 after the second dose. Clipping removes 5 bases from V and 2 bases from J, with 3 as the unmatched junction base count. CDR1 is given as SGHNT and CDR2 as YENEEA, both from the germline V gene. Taken from cysteine to phenylalanine, the CDR3 has 14 residues. CDR3 DNA only is kept here, 42 bases in frame from base 1.

The chain is assembled from TRBV11-3 and TRBJ2-3, and 8 junction bases match TRBD2. This receptor was taken from an adult who received the MenACWY meningococcal vaccine as a control. The sequenced sample was peripheral blood, obtained 28 days after the second dose of the MenACWY control vaccine. The CDR3 region: CASSPSGYTDTQYF. The DNA sequence is as follows: TGTGCCAGCAGCCCTAGCGGGTACACAGATACGCAGTATTTT.